The rows below give T cell receptor beta chains drawn from one sample of a study of PD-1 blockade in classical Hodgkin lymphoma. Using immunoSEQ multiplex PCR, the repertoire was profiled, and TCRdb retains in-frame clones only, with some absent. The data show some 58,000 clones, roughly 91% seen once. This sample comprised peripheral blood mononuclear cells (PBMCs), obtained before the second cycle of nivolumab. The receptors originated from a human donor with classical Hodgkin lymphoma. Both conserved end residues are part of each CDR3. Fields, in order: V gene, J gene, CDR3 protein.

V gene: TRBV7-3; J gene: TRBJ2-3; CDR3 protein: CASSLFRGADTQYF
V gene: TRBV7-2; J gene: TRBJ1-3; CDR3 protein: CASSSRALGRGNTIYF
V gene: TRBV6-1; J gene: TRBJ1-1; CDR3 protein: CASSLGNDEAFF
V gene: TRBV7-9; J gene: TRBJ2-3; CDR3 protein: CASSFQGATDTQYF
V gene: TRBV5-1; J gene: TRBJ1-1; CDR3 protein: CASSLAGSAEAFF
V gene: TRBV5-1; J gene: TRBJ2-1; CDR3 protein: CASSLVQDNEQFF
V gene: TRBV21-1; J gene: TRBJ2-7; CDR3 protein: CASGERGTGVSYEQYF
V gene: TRBV19; J gene: TRBJ2-7; CDR3 protein: CASSIDLPSGGYEQYF
V gene: TRBV5-4; J gene: TRBJ1-1; CDR3 protein: CASSAFGGTVTEAFF
V gene: TRBV28; J gene: TRBJ2-3; CDR3 protein: CASSLFSATGTQYF
V gene: TRBV6-6; J gene: TRBJ2-2; CDR3 protein: CASSYSSLDGELFF
V gene: TRBV6-5; J gene: TRBJ2-7; CDR3 protein: CASSYAGTGGYEQYF
V gene: TRBV7-9; J gene: TRBJ2-1; CDR3 protein: CASSLERTYNEQFF
V gene: TRBV5-1; J gene: TRBJ2-2; CDR3 protein: CASSLVPGAGELFF
V gene: TRBV28; J gene: TRBJ1-5; CDR3 protein: CATSRGGRPQHF
V gene: TRBV13; J gene: TRBJ2-5; CDR3 protein: CASSREVEETQYF
V gene: TRBV10-3; J gene: TRBJ2-7; CDR3 protein: CAVTGAGEGFEQYF
V gene: TRBV6-6; J gene: TRBJ1-5; CDR3 protein: CASSKAQGAPNQPQHF
V gene: TRBV5-1; J gene: TRBJ1-3; CDR3 protein: CASSSGQISGNTIYF
V gene: TRBV7-7; J gene: TRBJ2-1; CDR3 protein: CASSRGGAAYNEQFF
V gene: TRBV5-1; J gene: TRBJ1-2; CDR3 protein: CASSLARDRDGYGYTF
V gene: TRBV9; J gene: TRBJ1-1; CDR3 protein: CASAASALMYTEAFF
V gene: TRBV6-5; J gene: TRBJ1-1; CDR3 protein: CASSYSVVTEAFF
V gene: TRBV28; J gene: TRBJ2-6; CDR3 protein: CATKVAGDSGANVLTF
V gene: TRBV7-2; J gene: TRBJ2-1; CDR3 protein: CASGDSFDEQFF
V gene: TRBV28; J gene: TRBJ1-2; CDR3 protein: CATRGRPFVSF
V gene: TRBV5-1; J gene: TRBJ2-7; CDR3 protein: CASSPGTGAGEQYF
V gene: TRBV7-9; J gene: TRBJ1-3; CDR3 protein: CAVHGGQFGNTIYF
V gene: TRBV5-1; J gene: TRBJ2-6; CDR3 protein: CASSRGTGIPSGANVLTF
V gene: TRBV7-9; J gene: TRBJ2-3; CDR3 protein: CASSFYQGTADTQYF
V gene: TRBV6-6; J gene: TRBJ1-6; CDR3 protein: CASSPWTVLNSPLHF